These 4 T cell receptor beta chains came from one sample sequenced in a study of blood T cell repertoires in COVID-19. Measured with immunoSEQ multiplex PCR; TCRdb has only the in-frame clones, and not every one. This repertoire shows some 90,000 clones, roughly 80% found once; its top ten account for 4.4%. The material sequenced was peripheral blood. The receptors derive from a man in his sixties with acute or convalescent COVID-19.

This chain connects TRBV5-1 to TRBJ1-1; the D gene is possibly TRBD1 (5 bases). This CDR3 comprises 13 residues. V gave up 3 bases and J gave up 0 bases, with 6 bases separating them. Germline-derived CDR1 and CDR2 are SGHRS and YFSETQ. CDR3 bases: TGCGCCAGCAGCTGGACACTGAACACTGAAGCTTTCTTT. Amino acids: CASSWTLNTEAFF.

The chain couples TRBV7-7 to TRBJ2-5, with TRBD2 matching 11 bases. The CDR3 loop spans 11 amino acids. In germline, CDR1 is SSHAT, CDR2 FNYEAQ (reference sequence). The CDR3 coding sequence is TGTGCTAGCGGGGGGGTGGAGACCCAGTACTTC. Residues: CASGGVETQYF.

This sequence joins TRBV6-5 and TRBJ2-1; D is uncertain. Trimming cost V 7 bases and J 2 bases, with 15 bases left between them. Germline CDR1 reads MNHEY; CDR2 reads SVGAGI. The CDR3 loop spans 15 amino acids. CDR3 nucleotides: TGTGCCAGCACCGGTAACAGCCAGACCTACAATGAGCAGTTCTTC. It codes for CASTGNSQTYNEQFF.

CDR3 region: CASSEGQGGNQPQHF. CDR3 in DNA: TGTGCCAGCAGTGAAGGACAGGGTGGAAATCAGCCCCAGCATTTT. The gene calls are TRBV25-1 and TRBJ1-5, with 8 bases aligning to TRBD1. Germline V gene sequence: CDR1 MGHDK, CDR2 SYGVNS. J was trimmed by 4 bases and V by 2 bases; bases with no gene match: 4. The CDR3 runs to 15 residues.